This TCR beta chain was found in a study of read filtering for tumor transcriptome and immune sequencing. Study information: Revised staging placed eight or nine patients in R-ISS I, about 15 in II, more than five in III. Transcriptome libraries were built from DNase-treated RNA.

This clonotype was found many times. What it recognizes is unknown. This library used roughly 370 ng RNA and molecular barcoded adaptors spanning alpha/delta and beta/gamma chains. TCRdb independently ran MiXCR on the reads; one entry per CDR3 protein. The sample consists of about 14,000 distinct CDR3 sequences, about a fifth of them appearing once. Study-wide results and limits: The CD138-negative fraction was mixed bone marrow immune cells, not pure T cells. IR-seq captured clonotypes deeper and more reliably than RNA-seq.

Germline CDR1 SGHRS, CDR2 YFSETQ. With 3 bases clipped from V and 0 bases from J, the junction kept 12 bases outside the gene matches. This CDR3 comprises 19 residues. This chain joins TRBV5-1 and TRBJ1-6; TRBD1 agrees at 7 bases. The sequence was collected from a donor at least 40 years old with multiple myeloma. The sample consisted of a population of CD138-negative cells sorted from bone marrow. Here the CDR3 reads CASSYRDSARSSYNSPLHF. The CDR3 coding sequence is TGCGCCAGCAGCTACCGGGACAGCGCACGGAGCTCCTATAATTCACCCCTCCACTTT.